This TCR beta chain was sequenced for a study of T-cell reconstitution after alpha-beta-depleted transplantation in children. The TCRbeta library was prepared with unique molecular identifiers. TCRdb redid the calling of the PCR reads with MiXCR, one entry per CDR3 protein. The sample has a few hundred thousand distinct CDR3 sequences; approximately 10% are singletons. The CDR3 loop spans 16 amino acids. After removal of 4 bases from V and 4 bases from J, the junction contained 7 bases not matched to a gene. Germline assignment: CDR1 SGDLS and CDR2 YYNGEE. The sample holds a few counts of this clonotype.

This specimen was PBMCs from the stem cell graft donor, taken from the stem cell graft. This clonotype was obtained from a human donor who donated a stem cell graft to a child with acute lymphoblastic leukemia. The chain couples TRBV9 to TRBJ2-3; 12 positions match TRBD2. CDR3 region: CASSLQRLAGADTQYF. The CDR3 coding sequence is TGTGCCAGCAGCCTCCAACGACTAGCGGGAGCAGATACGCAGTATTTT. Combining the CDR3 with reference TRBV9 and TRBJ2-3 gives the whole variable domain DSGVTQTPKHLITATGQRVTLRCSPRSGDLSVYWYQQSLDQGLQFLIQYYNGEERAKGNILERFSAQQFPDLHSELNLSSLELGDSALYFCASSLQRLAGADTQYFGPGTRLTVL.